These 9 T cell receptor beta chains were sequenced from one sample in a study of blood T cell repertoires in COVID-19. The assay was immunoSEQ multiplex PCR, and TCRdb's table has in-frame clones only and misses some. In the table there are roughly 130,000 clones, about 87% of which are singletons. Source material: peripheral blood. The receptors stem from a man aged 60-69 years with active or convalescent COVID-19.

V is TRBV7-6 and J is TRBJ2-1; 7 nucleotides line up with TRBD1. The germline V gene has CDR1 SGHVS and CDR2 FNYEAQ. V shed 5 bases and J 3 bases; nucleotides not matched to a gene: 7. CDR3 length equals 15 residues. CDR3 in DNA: TGTGCCAGCAGCCCGACCGGGACAGACTACAATGAGCAGTTCTTC. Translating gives CASSPTGTDYNEQFF.

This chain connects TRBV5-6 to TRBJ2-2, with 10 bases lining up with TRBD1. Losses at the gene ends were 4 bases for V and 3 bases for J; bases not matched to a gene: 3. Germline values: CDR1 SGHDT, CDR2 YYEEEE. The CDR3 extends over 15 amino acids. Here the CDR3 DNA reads TGTGCCAGCAGCAGGACAGGGGGATACACCGGGGAGCTGTTTTTT. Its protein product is CASSRTGGYTGELFF.

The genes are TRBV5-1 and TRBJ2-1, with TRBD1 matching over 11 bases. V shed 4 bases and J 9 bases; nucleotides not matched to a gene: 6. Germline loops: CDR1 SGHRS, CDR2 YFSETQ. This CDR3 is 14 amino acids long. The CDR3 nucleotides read TGCGCCAGCAGCCTAGGGGACAGGGGGTTTGAGCAGTTCTTC. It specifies CASSLGDRGFEQFF.

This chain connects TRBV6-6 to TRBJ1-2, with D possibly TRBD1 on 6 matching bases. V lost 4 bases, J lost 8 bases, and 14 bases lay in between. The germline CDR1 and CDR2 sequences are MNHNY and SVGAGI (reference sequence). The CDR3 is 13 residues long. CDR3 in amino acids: CASSLPQGTGYTF. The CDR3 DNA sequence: TGTGCCAGCAGTTTACCACAGGGAACCGGCTACACCTTC.

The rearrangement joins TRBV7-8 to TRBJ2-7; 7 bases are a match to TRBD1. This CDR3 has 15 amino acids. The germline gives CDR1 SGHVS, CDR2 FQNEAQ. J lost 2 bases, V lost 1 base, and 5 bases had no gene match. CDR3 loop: CASSLGTGIPYEQYF. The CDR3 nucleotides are TGTGCCAGCAGCTTAGGGACAGGCATACCCTACGAGCAGTACTTC.

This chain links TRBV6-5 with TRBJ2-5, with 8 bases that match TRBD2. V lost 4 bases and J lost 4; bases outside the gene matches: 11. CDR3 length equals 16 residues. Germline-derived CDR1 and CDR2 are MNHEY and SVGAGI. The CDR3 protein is CASSSRLAQRGETQYF. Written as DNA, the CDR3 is TGTGCCAGCAGTTCGCGACTAGCGCAAAGGGGAGAGACCCAGTACTTC.

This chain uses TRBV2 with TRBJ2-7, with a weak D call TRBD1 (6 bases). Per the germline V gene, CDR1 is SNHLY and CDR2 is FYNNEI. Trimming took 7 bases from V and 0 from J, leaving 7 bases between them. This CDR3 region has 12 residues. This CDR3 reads CASTTGSYEQYF. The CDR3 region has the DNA TGTGCCAGCACGACAGGCTCCTACGAGCAGTACTTC.

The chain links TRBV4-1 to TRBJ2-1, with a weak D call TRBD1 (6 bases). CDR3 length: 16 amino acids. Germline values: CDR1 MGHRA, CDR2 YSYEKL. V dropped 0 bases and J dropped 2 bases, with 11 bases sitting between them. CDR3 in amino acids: CASSQDRGRTYNEQFF. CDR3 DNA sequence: TGCGCCAGCAGCCAAGATAGGGGGAGAACCTACAATGAGCAGTTCTTC.

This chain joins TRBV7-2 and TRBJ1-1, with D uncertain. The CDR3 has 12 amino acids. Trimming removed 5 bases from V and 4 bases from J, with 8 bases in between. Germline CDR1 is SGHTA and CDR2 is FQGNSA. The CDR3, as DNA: TGTGCCAGCAGCGTAGGGCTCACTGAAGCTTTCTTT. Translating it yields CASSVGLTEAFF.